Below, one T cell receptor beta chain is given with its context. In the study's own analysis: By means of reference gene primer amplification, nucleated cell counts were estimated. This table comes from immunoSEQ multiplex PCR, and its TCRdb copy is limited to in-frame clones, with some not included. That table supplies the V and J calls and clone size; D and trimming were determined from the DNA. The sample contains around 100,000 clones, around 85% of which appear only once. Between the trimmed V and J ends, which lost 6 bases and 2 bases, there was a span of 10 bases. CDR3 size: 13 residues. The sample is drawn from a study of blood T cell repertoires in COVID-19. Across the whole study: COVID-19 samples from acute and convalescent phases originated in the United States, Italy and Spain. Sources were T cells, B-cell-depleted T cells, or PBMCs; the material itself was cDNA or gDNA.

This sequence joins TRBV12-3 or TRBV12-4 and TRBJ1-1; D call uncertain. Material for sequencing was peripheral blood. This clonotype was sampled from a human donor in a cohort sampled during active COVID-19. Here the CDR3 reads CASSPTLNTEAFF. Written as DNA, the CDR3 is TGTGCCAGCAGCCCTACACTAAACACTGAAGCTTTCTTT.